This is a list of T cell receptor beta chains from one sample in a study of blood T cell repertoires in COVID-19. Method: immunoSEQ multiplex PCR; TCRdb's copy keeps in-frame clones and lacks some. The sample includes around 700,000 clones, over 80% seen only once; the top ten take roughly 0.25%. Sample: peripheral blood. These receptors all come from a woman under 30 with acute or convalescent COVID-19. Both conserved end residues are part of each CDR3. Fields, in order: CDR3 protein, CDR3 DNA, J gene, D gene, clone size, V gene. A D gene is named only where the DNA matches it firmly. Expanded clones are given a class, and other clones once, few, many or no size at all.

CDR3aa: CASSPGGRTEAFF
CDR3nt: TGTGCCAGCAGTCCCGGGGGACGCACTGAAGCTTTCTTT
j_gene: TRBJ1-1
d_gene: NA
abundance: NA
v_gene: TRBV6-5

CDR3aa: CASSRDRDFTEAFF
CDR3nt: TGTGCCAGCAGCCGGGACAGGGATTTCACTGAAGCTTTCTTT
j_gene: TRBJ1-1
d_gene: TRBD1
abundance: NA
v_gene: TRBV13

CDR3aa: CASSPGTLRVF
CDR3nt: TGTGCCAGCAGCCCGGGGACTCTGAGGGTCTTC
j_gene: TRBJ2-1
d_gene: NA
abundance: NA
v_gene: TRBV7-6

CDR3aa: CASSPRQGALDGYTF
CDR3nt: TGCGCCAGCAGCCCGCGACAGGGGGCGTTAGATGGCTACACCTTC
j_gene: TRBJ1-2
d_gene: TRBD1
abundance: NA
v_gene: TRBV4-3

CDR3aa: CATSPSRAGYGYTF
CDR3nt: TGTGCCACCAGTCCCTCGCGGGCAGGCTATGGCTACACCTTC
j_gene: TRBJ1-2
d_gene: NA
abundance: NA
v_gene: TRBV24-1

CDR3aa: CATSDPASYGTDTQYF
CDR3nt: TGTGCCACCAGTGACCCTGCCAGTTACGGCACAGATACGCAGTATTTT
j_gene: TRBJ2-3
d_gene: NA
abundance: NA
v_gene: TRBV24-1

CDR3aa: CASSLWGGIQYF
CDR3nt: TGTGCCAGCAGCTTATGGGGCGGCATTCAGTACTTC
j_gene: TRBJ2-4
d_gene: NA
abundance: NA
v_gene: TRBV7-2

CDR3aa: CASSLRQPMNTEAFF
CDR3nt: TGTGCCAGCAGCCTTAGACAGCCGATGAACACTGAAGCTTTCTTT
j_gene: TRBJ1-1
d_gene: NA
abundance: once
v_gene: TRBV11-2

CDR3aa: CSVRAGQITGELFF
CDR3nt: TGCAGCGTTCGGGCGGGACAGATCACCGGGGAGCTGTTTTTT
j_gene: TRBJ2-2
d_gene: NA
abundance: NA
v_gene: TRBV29-1

CDR3aa: CASSYWAGPQFF
CDR3nt: TGTGCCAGCAGTTACTGGGCGGGGCCGCAGTTCTTC
j_gene: TRBJ2-1
d_gene: NA
abundance: NA
v_gene: TRBV6-2/TRBV6-3

CDR3aa: CATSDQGTTNTGELFF
CDR3nt: TGTGCCACCAGTGACCAGGGGACAACGAACACCGGGGAGCTGTTTTTT
j_gene: TRBJ2-2
d_gene: NA
abundance: NA
v_gene: TRBV24-1

CDR3aa: CATSDSWTPSTDTQYF
CDR3nt: TGTGCCACCAGTGATTCCTGGACTCCGAGCACAGATACGCAGTATTTT
j_gene: TRBJ2-3
d_gene: NA
abundance: NA
v_gene: TRBV24-1

CDR3aa: CASSSEQGSGANVLTF
CDR3nt: TGTGCCAGCAGTTCCGAACAGGGATCTGGGGCCAACGTCCTGACTTTC
j_gene: TRBJ2-6
d_gene: NA
abundance: NA
v_gene: TRBV6-4

CDR3aa: CSVDYSPGGRHGYTF
CDR3nt: TGCAGCGTTGACTACAGTCCAGGGGGGCGTCATGGCTACACCTTC
j_gene: TRBJ1-2
d_gene: TRBD1
abundance: NA
v_gene: TRBV29-1

CDR3aa: CASRSQGAMSVDYGYTF
CDR3nt: TGTGCCAGTAGGTCACAGGGGGCGATGTCCGTTGACTATGGCTACACCTTC
j_gene: TRBJ1-2
d_gene: TRBD1
abundance: NA
v_gene: TRBV19

CDR3aa: CASSRQAMNTEAFF
CDR3nt: TGTGCCAGCAGTCGCCAGGCGATGAACACTGAAGCTTTCTTT
j_gene: TRBJ1-1
d_gene: NA
abundance: once
v_gene: TRBV6-5

CDR3aa: CASSPGEWETQYF
CDR3nt: TGTGCCAGCAGTCCAGGGGAGTGGGAGACCCAGTACTTC
j_gene: TRBJ2-5
d_gene: NA
abundance: NA
v_gene: TRBV6-5